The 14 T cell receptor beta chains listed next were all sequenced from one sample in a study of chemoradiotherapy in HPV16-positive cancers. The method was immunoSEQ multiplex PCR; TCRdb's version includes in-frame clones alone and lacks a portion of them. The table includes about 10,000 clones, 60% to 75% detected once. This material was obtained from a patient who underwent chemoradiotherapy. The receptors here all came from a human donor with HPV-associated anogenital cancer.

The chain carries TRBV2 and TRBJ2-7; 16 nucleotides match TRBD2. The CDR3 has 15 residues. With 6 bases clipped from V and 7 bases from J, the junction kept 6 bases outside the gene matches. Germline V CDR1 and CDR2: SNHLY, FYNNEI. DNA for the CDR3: TGTGCCAGCAGGGGACTAGCGGGGGGGCCGGCTGAGCAGTACTTC. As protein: CASRGLAGGPAEQYF.

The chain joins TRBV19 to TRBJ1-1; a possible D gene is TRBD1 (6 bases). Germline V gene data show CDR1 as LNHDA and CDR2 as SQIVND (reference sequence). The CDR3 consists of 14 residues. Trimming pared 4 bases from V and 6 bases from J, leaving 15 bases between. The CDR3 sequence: CASSTGTMRSEAFF. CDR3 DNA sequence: TGTGCCAGTAGTACCGGGACAATGAGGTCTGAAGCTTTCTTT.

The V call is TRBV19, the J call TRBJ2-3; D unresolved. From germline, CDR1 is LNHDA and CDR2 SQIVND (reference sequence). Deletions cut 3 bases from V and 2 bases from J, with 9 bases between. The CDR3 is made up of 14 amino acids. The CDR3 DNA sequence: TGTGCCAGTAGTATCACCGCATTCACAGATACGCAGTATTTT. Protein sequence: CASSITAFTDTQYF.

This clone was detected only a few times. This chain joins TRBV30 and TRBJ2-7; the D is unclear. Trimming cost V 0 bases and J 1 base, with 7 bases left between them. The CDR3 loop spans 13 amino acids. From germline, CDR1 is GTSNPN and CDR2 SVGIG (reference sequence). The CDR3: CAWSVHRSYEQYF. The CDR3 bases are TGTGCCTGGAGTGTACACCGGTCCTACGAGCAGTACTTC.

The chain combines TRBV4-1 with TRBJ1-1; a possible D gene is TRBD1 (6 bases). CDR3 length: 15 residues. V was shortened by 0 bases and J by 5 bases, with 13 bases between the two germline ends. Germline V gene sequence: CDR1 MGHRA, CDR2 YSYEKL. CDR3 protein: CASSQDSGGGTEAFF. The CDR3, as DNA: TGCGCCAGCAGCCAAGATAGCGGAGGGGGGACTGAAGCTTTCTTT.

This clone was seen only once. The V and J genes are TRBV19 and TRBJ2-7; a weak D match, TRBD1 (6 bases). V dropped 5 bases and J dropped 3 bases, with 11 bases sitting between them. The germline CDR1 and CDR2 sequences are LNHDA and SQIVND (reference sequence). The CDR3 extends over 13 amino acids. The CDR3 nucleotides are TGTGCCAGTAGTGCCGGACAGTTCTACGAGCAGTACTTC. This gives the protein CASSAGQFYEQYF.

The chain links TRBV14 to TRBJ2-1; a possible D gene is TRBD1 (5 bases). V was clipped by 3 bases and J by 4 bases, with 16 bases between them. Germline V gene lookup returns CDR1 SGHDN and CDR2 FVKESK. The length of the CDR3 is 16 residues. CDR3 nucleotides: TGTGCCAGCAGCCACCTTGGCAGGGATAGATACAATGAGCAGTTCTTC. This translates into CASSHLGRDRYNEQFF.

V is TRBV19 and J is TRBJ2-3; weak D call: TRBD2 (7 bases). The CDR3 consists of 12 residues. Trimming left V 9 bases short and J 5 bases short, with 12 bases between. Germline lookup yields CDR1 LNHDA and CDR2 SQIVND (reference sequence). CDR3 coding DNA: TGTGCCAGCCGGGGGGCGGAAGATACGCAGTATTTT. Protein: CASRGAEDTQYF.

CDR3 in DNA: TGTGCCAGCAGCTTGGCTTTGGCAGGGGGGGAAGGCTACACCTTC. Protein product: CASSLALAGGEGYTF. The rearrangement joins TRBV5-4 to TRBJ1-2; TRBD1 agrees at 7 bases. The CDR3 contains 15 residues. CDR1 SGHNT and CDR2 YYREEE come from the germline V gene (reference sequence). V was clipped by 0 bases and J by 8 bases; unmatched bases: 10.

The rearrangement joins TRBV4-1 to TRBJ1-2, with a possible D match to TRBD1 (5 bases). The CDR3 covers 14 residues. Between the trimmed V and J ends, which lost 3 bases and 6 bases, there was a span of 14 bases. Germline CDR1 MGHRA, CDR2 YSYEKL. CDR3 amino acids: CASSHTGGGNGYTF. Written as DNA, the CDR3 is TGCGCCAGCAGCCATACGGGGGGGGGAAATGGCTACACCTTC.

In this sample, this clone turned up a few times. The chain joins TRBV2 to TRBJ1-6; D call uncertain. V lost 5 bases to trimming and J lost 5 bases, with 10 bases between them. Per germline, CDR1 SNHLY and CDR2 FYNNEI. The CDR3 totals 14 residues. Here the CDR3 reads CASSIGPNNSPLHF. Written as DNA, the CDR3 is TGTGCCAGCAGTATTGGACCAAATAATTCACCCCTCCACTTT.

CDR3 in DNA: TGTGCCACCAGCAGAGGGGGGGGGAAACAGCCCCAGCATTTT. Protein product: CATSRGGGKQPQHF. The chain recombines TRBV15 with TRBJ1-5, with TRBD1 as a possible D gene (5 bases). Trimming cost V 1 base and J 7 bases, with 11 bases left between them. The CDR3 covers 14 residues. Per the germline V gene, CDR1 is LNHNV and CDR2 is YYDKDF (reference sequence). Full variable domain (remainder filled in from reference TRBV15 and TRBJ1-5): DAMVIQNPRYQVTQFGKPVTLSCSQTLNHNVMYWYQQKSSQAPKLLFHYYDKDFNNEADTPDNFQSRRPNTSFCFLDIRSPGLGDTAMYLCATSRGGGKQPQHFGDGTRLSIL.

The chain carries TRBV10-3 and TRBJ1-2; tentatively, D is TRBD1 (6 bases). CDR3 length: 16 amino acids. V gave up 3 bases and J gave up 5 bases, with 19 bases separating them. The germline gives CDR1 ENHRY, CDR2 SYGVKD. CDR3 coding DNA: TGTGCCATCAGTGATGGGGGCACGATACTTTCTTATGGCTACACCTTC. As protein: CAISDGGTILSYGYTF.

DNA of the CDR3: TGTGCCTGGAGCGGGACAGGGGCGAATAATTCACCCCTCCACTTT. Translating it yields CAWSGTGANNSPLHF. The rearrangement uses TRBV30 and TRBJ1-6; 10 nucleotides align to TRBD1. Trimming removed 3 bases from V and 5 bases from J; junction bases left unmatched: 4. Germline V gene data show CDR1 as GTSNPN and CDR2 as SVGIG (reference sequence). This CDR3 has 15 residues.